The 19 T cell receptor beta chains listed next were all sequenced from one sample in a study of beta chain features in type 1 diabetes. Findings of the study overall: Shorter TCRB CDR3s, moderately but significantly so, marked every one of the four CD4+ subsets in Type 1 diabetes patients.

For these TCRs, the target antigens are not known. All of the isolated RNA was reverse transcribed, so expressed TCRB transcripts were sequenced. Clones were sequenced by immunoSEQ multiplex PCR, and TCRdb holds only the in-frame ones, with some missing. This sample has roughly 150,000 clones, with approximately 10% found just once. Sequenced input: central memory CD4+ T cells from blood. The source is a woman in her twenties or thirties with type 1 diabetes.

V gene TRBV5-4 combines with J gene TRBJ2-5, with TRBD1 as a possible D gene (5 bases). CDR3 length: 13 residues. CDR1 and CDR2 (germline): SGHNT, YYREEE (reference sequence). Trimming pared 2 bases from V and 1 base from J, leaving 6 bases between. CDR3 in amino acids: CASSFRAQETQYF. CDR3 coding DNA: TGTGCCAGCAGCTTCAGGGCCCAAGAGACCCAGTACTTC. Based on the CDR3 plus reference TRBV5-4 and TRBJ2-5, the full variable domain is ETGVTQSPTHLIKTRGQQVTLRCSSQSGHNTVSWYQQALGQGPQFIFQYYREEENGRGNFPPRFSGLQFPNYSSELNVNALELDDSALYLCASSFRAQETQYFGPGTRLLVL.

This clone was detected only a few times. V and J are TRBV9 and TRBJ1-2; TRBD1 matches at 8 bases. This CDR3 spans 16 amino acids. Trimming took 2 bases from V and 5 from J; bases not matched to a gene: 11. Germline values: CDR1 SGDLS, CDR2 YYNGEE. CDR3 nucleotides: TGTGCCAGCAGCGTCTCCCCGGACAGGGAAAATTATGGCTACACCTTC. This translates into CASSVSPDRENYGYTF.

This clone was counted a few times. V is TRBV7-2 and J is TRBJ2-1; 9 nucleotides line up with TRBD2. CDR3 length equals 15 residues. Trimming cost V 5 bases and J 4 bases; bases outside gene matches: 6. Germline V gives CDR1 SGHTA, CDR2 FQGNSA. CDR3 nucleotide sequence: TGTGCCAGCAGCCTCTGGCGGGAGGGATACAATGAGCAGTTCTTC. Its protein product is CASSLWREGYNEQFF.

V and J are TRBV9 and TRBJ1-1; D may be TRBD1 (6 bases). Looked up from germline, CDR1 is SGDLS and CDR2 is YYNGEE. CDR3 length: 14 amino acids. Deletions cut 3 bases from V and 4 bases from J, with 13 bases between. The CDR3 reads CASSEGQPGTEAFF. DNA of the CDR3: TGTGCCAGCAGCGAGGGACAACCCGGCACTGAAGCTTTCTTT.

The rearrangement uses TRBV5-1 and TRBJ2-7, with D tentatively TRBD2 (6 bases). The CDR3 is 14 residues long. Trimming took off 5 bases at V and 4 bases at J, with 16 bases between the two ends. Germline CDR1 and CDR2: SGHRS and YFSETQ. This chain's CDR3 is CASRESTAGYEQYF. Written as DNA, the CDR3 is TGCGCCAGCAGGGAAAGCACCGCGGGGTACGAGCAGTACTTC. The full variable domain, rest sourced from reference TRBV5-1 and TRBJ2-7, is KAGVTQTPRYLIKTRGQQVTLSCSPISGHRSVSWYQQTPGQGLQFLFEYFSETQRNKGNFPGRFSGRQFSNSRSEMNVSTLELGDSALYLCASRESTAGYEQYFGPGTRLTVT.

The chain employs TRBV28 and TRBJ1-1; D unresolved. Trimming pared 4 bases from V and 4 bases from J, leaving 13 bases between. In germline, CDR1 is MDHEN, CDR2 SYDVKM. The length of the CDR3 is 14 residues. CDR3 sequence: CASSSLGAGTEAFF. The CDR3 bases are TGTGCCAGCAGTTCTCTCGGAGCGGGCACTGAAGCTTTCTTT. Full variable domain (outside the CDR3, taken from reference TRBV28 and TRBJ1-1): DVKVTQSSRYLVKRTGEKVFLECVQDMDHENMFWYRQDPGLGLRLIYFSYDVKMKEKGDIPEGYSVSREKKERFSLILESASTNQTSMYLCASSSLGAGTEAFFGQGTRLTVV.

The chain couples TRBV28 to TRBJ2-7; a possible D gene is TRBD1 (6 bases). Per germline, CDR1 MDHEN and CDR2 SYDVKM. There are 13 residues in the CDR3. The ends were cut back, 6 bases at V and 5 bases at J, with 14 bases in the middle. As DNA, the CDR3 is TGTGCCAGCAGACCGACAGACAGGCACGAGCAGTACTTC. Encoded protein: CASRPTDRHEQYF.

This clone was seen more than once but under ten times. CDR3 DNA: TGCGCCAGCAGCCAAGTAGGTCGGGGGTTGCACGAGCAGTACTTC. Translation gives CASSQVGRGLHEQYF. V usage is TRBV4-1 and J usage is TRBJ2-7, with D possibly being TRBD2 (6 bases). Trimming cost V 1 base and J 5 bases, with 15 bases left between them. Germline values: CDR1 MGHRA, CDR2 YSYEKL. This CDR3 is built from 15 residues.

This clone was seen a few times. The rearrangement links TRBV4-1 to TRBJ2-4, with D tentatively TRBD2 (7 bases). Looked up from germline, CDR1 is MGHRA and CDR2 is YSYEKL. V was trimmed by 3 bases and J by 6 bases, leaving 18 bases between them. CDR3 length: 16 amino acids. The CDR3 bases are TGCGCCAGCAGCCACGTAGGGGGAGGGAGGGGAAACATTCAGTACTTC. It is translated as CASSHVGGGRGNIQYF.

CDR3 region: CASSIPLRNQPQHF. CDR3 nucleotide sequence: TGTGCCAGTAGTATACCGCTACGCAATCAGCCCCAGCATTTT. The genes are TRBV19 and TRBJ1-5; no firm D call. CDR1 is LNHDA, CDR2 SQIVND, per germline (reference sequence). V was trimmed by 2 bases and J by 2 bases, leaving 7 bases between them. The CDR3 consists of 14 residues.

The CDR3 is CASSQGDRDTGELFF. The DNA of the CDR3 is TGTGCCAGCAGCCAAGGAGACAGAGACACCGGGGAGCTGTTTTTT. This chain joins TRBV4-2 and TRBJ2-2; possibly TRBD1 for D (5 bases). Between the trimmed V and J ends, which lost 1 base and 3 bases, there was a span of 9 bases. Looked up from germline, CDR1 is LGHNA and CDR2 is YNFKEQ. The CDR3 loop spans 15 amino acids.

The chain uses TRBV7-3 and TRBJ2-2; no firm D call. The CDR3 covers 13 residues. Germline V gene data show CDR1 as SGHTA and CDR2 as FQGTGA. Trimming cost V 3 bases and J 6 bases, with 8 bases left between them. The DNA for the CDR3 is TGTGCCAGCAGCTTCTATAGATCCGGGGAGCTGTTTTTT. It encodes CASSFYRSGELFF. Together with reference TRBV7-3 and TRBJ2-2, the CDR3 gives the full variable domain: GAGVSQTPSNKVTEKGKYVELRCDPISGHTALYWYRQSLGQGPEFLIYFQGTGAADDSGLPNDRFFAVRPEGSVSTLKIQRTERGDSAVYLCASSFYRSGELFFGEGSRLTVL.

This clone was picked up a small number of times. The J gene is TRBJ2-1, the V gene TRBV7-2; 14 nucleotides line up with TRBD2. CDR1 is SGHTA and CDR2 is FQGNSA in the germline V gene. This CDR3 comprises 17 residues. V dropped 1 base and J dropped 8; count of bases not matched to a gene: 7. CDR3 sequence reads: CASSLVAGTSGSHEQFF. In DNA, the CDR3 is TGTGCCAGCAGCTTAGTTGCCGGGACTAGCGGGAGTCATGAGCAGTTCTTC. Combining the CDR3 with reference TRBV7-2 and TRBJ2-1 gives the whole variable domain GAGVSQSPSNKVTEKGKDVELRCDPISGHTALYWYRQSLGQGLEFLIYFQGNSAPDKSGLPSDRFSAERTGGSVSTLTIQRTQQEDSAVYLCASSLVAGTSGSHEQFFGPGTRLTVL.

The V gene is TRBV6-5, the J gene TRBJ1-3, with 9 bases aligning to TRBD1. The CDR3 runs to 13 residues. Germline values: CDR1 MNHEY, CDR2 SVGAGI. The trim removed 10 bases at V and 4 bases at J, leaving 5 bases unmatched. Written as DNA, the CDR3 is TGTGCCACCTACAGGGGGCCAGGAAACACCATATATTTT. It specifies CATYRGPGNTIYF.

This clone occurred many times. The chain carries TRBV28 and TRBJ2-7; no clear D. CDR3 size: 15 residues. Between the trimmed V and J ends, which lost 2 bases and 4 bases, there was a span of 15 bases. Per germline, CDR1 MDHEN and CDR2 SYDVKM. The CDR3 bases are TGTGCCAGCAGTTTAATGCAGGCAGGCAAGTACGAGCAGTACTTC. Amino acids: CASSLMQAGKYEQYF. The variable domain in full, with the rest retrieved from reference TRBV28 and TRBJ2-7, is DVKVTQSSRYLVKRTGEKVFLECVQDMDHENMFWYRQDPGLGLRLIYFSYDVKMKEKGDIPEGYSVSREKKERFSLILESASTNQTSMYLCASSLMQAGKYEQYFGPGTRLTVT.

The V gene is TRBV27, the J gene TRBJ2-3; tentatively, D is TRBD1 (5 bases). Trimming shortened V by 6 bases and J by 2 bases, and 12 bases separated the two germline ends. Per the germline V gene, CDR1 is MNHEY and CDR2 is SMNVEV (reference sequence). The CDR3 length is 14 residues. CDR3 protein: CASSLTEDTDTQYF. CDR3 in DNA: TGTGCCAGCAGCCTGACAGAAGACACAGATACGCAGTATTTT.

Only a few counts were recorded for this clone. This chain uses TRBV6-5 with TRBJ2-5; weak D call: TRBD1 (6 bases). CDR3 length equals 12 residues. Germline values: CDR1 MNHEY, CDR2 SVGAGI. Between the trimmed V and J ends, which lost 6 bases and 12 bases, there was a span of 17 bases. For the CDR3, the DNA is TGTGCCAGCAGCCCGTTTGATCAGGGGAAGTACTTC. It translates to CASSPFDQGKYF.

There are a few counts of this clone. This rearrangement joins TRBV20-1 to TRBJ1-1; no firm D call. CDR1 is DFQATT and CDR2 is SNEGSKA in the germline V gene (reference sequence). The CDR3 runs 11 residues. Trimming stripped 5 bases from V and 0 bases from J, with 4 bases between. The CDR3 loop is CSAFMNTEAFF. CDR3 DNA: TGCAGTGCTTTTATGAACACTGAAGCTTTCTTT.

Details on this clone: At one boundary the junction diverges from the germline segment, which might be a read error. The V gene is TRBV7-7, the J gene TRBJ2-3; D is unclear. Germline V gene data show CDR1 as SSHAT and CDR2 as FNYEAQ (reference sequence). The CDR3 consists of 14 residues. CDR3 in DNA: TGTGCTAGCAGCTTAGACTCTAGCACAGATACGCAGTATTTT. Amino acid sequence: CASSLDSSTDTQYF. Based on the CDR3 plus reference TRBV7-7 and TRBJ2-3, the full variable domain is GAGVSQSPRYKVTKRGQDVTLRCDPISSHATLYWYQQALGQGPEFLTYFNYEAQPDKSGLPSDRFSAERPEGSISTLTIQRTEQRDSAMYRCASSLDSSTDTQYFGPGTRLTVL.